This T cell receptor beta chain stems from a study of T-cell memory formation after mild COVID-19. Study-level points and caveats: Clones shrinking from day 15 to 85 showed even CD4/CD8 mixes; later expanders tilted CD4+.

TCRdb ran MiXCR on the 5' RACE reads and lists one entry per CDR3 protein. The sample has approximately 300,000 distinct CDR3 sequences; approximately 15% are singletons. Germline assignment: CDR1 LNHNV and CDR2 YYDKDF (reference sequence). The junction had 7 bases not matched to a gene; V was cut back by 8 bases and J by 3 bases. The CDR3 consists of 14 residues. The sample holds a few counts of this clonotype. Its matching antigen is unknown. The sequenced material came from PBMCs or a T cell subset sorted from them (not recorded which). The source of this sequence is a man aged 18 to 29 who had mild COVID-19 (a few samples of this study predate the infection). Cell type and time point are not known. V gene TRBV15 combines with J gene TRBJ2-3, with 8 bases fitting TRBD2. The CDR3 sequence is CATLQASGTDTQYF. CDR3 nucleotide sequence: TGTGCCACCCTGCAGGCTAGCGGGACAGATACGCAGTATTTT.